Shown below are 11 T cell receptor beta chains from a single sample sequenced in a study of a mutant IDH1 vaccine in newly diagnosed glioma (dated by TCRdb to the early 2020s). These TCRs are of unknown antigen specificity. Receptors were amplified or captured by the immunoSEQ multiplex PCR assay. TCRdb obtained this table from immuneACCESS and retained in-frame rearrangements with V and J assigned. These tables miss some clones; where compared with another copy, unresolved V genes account for less than half of the shortfall, and the remainder is unexplained. This sample is represented by over 45,000 clones; 80% of them were singletons. Approximately 6.2% of the sample is in the top ten clones. The sample's time point label is to be understood as: week 23, last vaccination. Every vaccine dose consisted of 300 ug of a 20-mer mutant IDH1 peptide in Montanide, administered subcutaneously together with topical imiquimod.

The material was PBMCs, obtained from a glioma patient whose treatment included an IDH1 peptide vaccine. The receptors were gathered from a man aged 35-49 years with glioma.

This rearrangement joins TRBV6-6 to TRBJ2-1; D ambiguous. Germline CDR1 is MNHNY and CDR2 is SVGAGI (reference sequence). This CDR3 contains 13 residues. V was pared by 4 bases and J by 10 bases, with 14 bases between. This CDR3 is CASSFGPSGEQFF. The CDR3 DNA reads as TGTGCCAGCAGTTTCGGCCCGTCCGGGGAGCAGTTCTTC.

The V gene is TRBV9, the J gene TRBJ2-5, with 9 bases lining up with TRBD2. CDR3 length: 15 residues. Germline-derived CDR1 and CDR2 are SGDLS and YYNGEE. V shed 2 bases, J shed 4 bases, and the junction held 6 bases outside the gene matches. The CDR3 nucleotides read TGTGCCAGCAGCGTTGCGGGGGGGCTTGGAGAGACCCAGTACTTC. Residues: CASSVAGGLGETQYF.

The chain's CDR3 is CASSRAGEQQETQYF. The DNA for the CDR3 is TGTGCCAGCAGTCGAGCGGGGGAGCAGCAAGAGACCCAGTACTTC. The J gene is TRBJ2-5, the V gene TRBV2, with 8 nucleotides matching TRBD2. CDR1 and CDR2 from the germline V gene are SNHLY and FYNNEI. J lost 2 bases, V lost 5 bases, and 7 bases had no gene match. This CDR3 has 15 residues.

This sequence joins TRBV6-5 and TRBJ2-7; D not certain. V lost 0 bases and J 2 bases, leaving 8 bases between the germline ends. The CDR3 extends over 14 amino acids. Germline CDR1 and CDR2: MNHEY and SVGAGI. CDR3 protein: CASSYSTDTYEQYF. CDR3 DNA: TGTGCCAGCAGTTACTCGACCGACACCTACGAGCAGTACTTC.

The V and J genes are TRBV6-5 and TRBJ1-5; 9 bases match TRBD1. The CDR3 sequence is 15 residues long. Germline V CDR1 and CDR2: MNHEY, SVGAGI. Trimming cost V 6 bases and J 3 bases; bases outside gene matches: 6. DNA of the CDR3: TGTGCCAGCAGCCCGGACAGGGGCCCCAATCAGCCCCAGCATTTT. Translation: CASSPDRGPNQPQHF.

The chain combines TRBV30 with TRBJ1-5; tentatively, D is TRBD1 (5 bases). Deletions cut 1 base from V and 5 bases from J, with 6 bases between. The CDR3 length is 12 residues. CDR1 is GTSNPN, CDR2 SVGIG, per germline (reference sequence). The CDR3 region is CAWSEGYQPQHF. The CDR3 DNA reads TGTGCCTGGAGTGAGGGGTATCAGCCCCAGCATTTT.

The genes are TRBV5-1 and TRBJ1-4; TRBD1 might be the D (6 bases). The ends were cut back, 7 bases at V and 0 bases at J, with 13 bases in the middle. Germline V CDR1 and CDR2: SGHRS, YFSETQ. The CDR3 contains 15 residues. In DNA form, the CDR3 reads TGCGCCAGCTCACCGGAGGGGGCAACTAATGAAAAACTGTTTTTT. Amino acid sequence: CASSPEGATNEKLFF.

The V call is TRBV19, the J call TRBJ2-1, with D perhaps being TRBD1 or TRBD2 (8 bases each). This CDR3 comprises 20 residues. Germline V CDR1 and CDR2: LNHDA, SQIVND (reference sequence). Trimming left V 2 bases short and J 0 bases short, with 23 bases between. The CDR3 loop reads CASSIQGASGFSPSYNEQFF. The CDR3 bases are TGTGCCAGTAGTATACAGGGGGCTAGCGGGTTCTCCCCCTCCTACAATGAGCAGTTCTTC.

The CDR3, as DNA: TGCGCCAGCAGCTTGGGAGGGGTAGCCATAACAACTAATGAAAAACTGTTTTTT. Protein sequence: CASSLGGVAITTNEKLFF. The chain carries TRBV5-1 and TRBJ1-4; TRBD1 might be the D (5 bases). The CDR3 length is 18 residues. The germline V gene has CDR1 SGHRS and CDR2 YFSETQ. The ends were cut back, 0 bases at V and 0 bases at J, with 15 bases in the middle.

The CDR3 is CASRPPGQGGVNTEAFF. CDR3 coding DNA: TGTGCCAGCAGGCCTCCGGGACAGGGTGGGGTGAACACTGAAGCTTTCTTT. This chain links TRBV28 with TRBJ1-1; 9 bases agree with TRBD1. V shed 6 bases and J 0 bases; nucleotides not matched to a gene: 11. The CDR3 has 17 amino acids. CDR1 is MDHEN, CDR2 SYDVKM, per germline.

The chain has TRBV19 and TRBJ1-5; unclear D gene. The V end lost 0 bases, the J end lost 6 bases, and 12 bases lay between the germline ends. Germline V lookup: CDR1 LNHDA, CDR2 SQIVND (reference sequence). The CDR3 is 15 residues long. Written as DNA, the CDR3 is TGTGCCAGTAGTATAGATCGTAGGCCAGGTCAGCCCCAGCATTTT. Its translation: CASSIDRRPGQPQHF.